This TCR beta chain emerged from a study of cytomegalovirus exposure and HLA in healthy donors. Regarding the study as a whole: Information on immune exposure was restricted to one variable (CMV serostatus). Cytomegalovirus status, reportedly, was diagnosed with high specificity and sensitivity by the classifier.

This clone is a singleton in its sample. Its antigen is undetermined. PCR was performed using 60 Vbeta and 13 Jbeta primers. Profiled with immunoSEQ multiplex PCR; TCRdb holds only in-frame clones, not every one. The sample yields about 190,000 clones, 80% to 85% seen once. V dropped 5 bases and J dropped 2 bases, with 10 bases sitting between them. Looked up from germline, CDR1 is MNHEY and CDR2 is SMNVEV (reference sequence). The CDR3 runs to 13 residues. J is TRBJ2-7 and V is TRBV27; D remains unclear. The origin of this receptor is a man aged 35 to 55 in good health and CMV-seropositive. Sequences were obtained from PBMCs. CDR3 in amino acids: CASSLTLTYEQYF. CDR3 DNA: TGTGCCAGCAGTCTGACTCTCACCTACGAGCAGTACTTC.